The rows below give T cell receptor beta chains drawn from one sample of a study of CD8+ T cells in alopecia areata. The protocol was immunoSEQ multiplex PCR, while the TCRdb copy is restricted to in-frame clones and leaves out a portion. The data contain 98,000 or so clones, 55% to 70% of them singletons. Material: NKG2D-low CD8+ T cells sorted from blood. The source of these receptors is a human donor with alopecia areata. CDR3s leave out the opening cysteine and the closing phenylalanine or tryptophan.

v_gene: TRBV10-3; len: 12; CDR3aa: AISESPGGTEAF
v_gene: TRBV4-1; len: 14; CDR3aa: ASSQTGGPRQETQY
v_gene: TRBV28; len: 15; CDR3aa: ASNFETSGRVTDTQY
v_gene: TRBV28; len: 13; CDR3aa: ASSSDRANTGELF
v_gene: TRBV27; len: 15; CDR3aa: ASSSVGLAVSSYEQY
v_gene: TRBV6-5; len: 12; CDR3aa: ASSYSKGADEQF
v_gene: TRBV5-1; len: 12; CDR3aa: ASSLEASAGELF
v_gene: TRBV12-5; len: 10; CDR3aa: ASAPFGSGAF
v_gene: TRBV2; len: 8; CDR3aa: ASKLGKQF
v_gene: TRBV15; len: 13; CDR3aa: ATSRDRTGGSEQY
v_gene: TRBV19; len: 12; CDR3aa: ASSIVAGTYEQY
v_gene: TRBV28; len: 17; CDR3aa: ASDSLAGEGAGSTDTQY
v_gene: TRBV13; len: 13; CDR3aa: ASSPRTSGPPEQY